Below are 5 T cell receptor beta chains sequenced from a single sample in a study of cytomegalovirus exposure and HLA in healthy donors. Primers included in the PCR were 60 Vbeta and 13 Jbeta primers. The table came from immunoSEQ multiplex PCR; TCRdb's copy has only in-frame clones and leaves some out. The sample has about 120,000 clones; 75% to 80% are singletons. Sequenced sample: PBMCs. The source of these receptors is a woman between 25 and 40 years old in good health and CMV-seropositive.

The chain carries TRBV11-3 and TRBJ2-1; TRBD1 aligns across 7 bases. Germline V CDR1 and CDR2: SGHNT, YENEEA. This CDR3 is 15 amino acids long. Germline trimming cut 6 bases from V and 4 bases from J; bases unmatched to any gene: 9. The CDR3 DNA is TGTGCCAGCAGTACCCGGACAGGATTATACAATGAGCAGTTCTTC. It is translated as CASSTRTGLYNEQFF.

The chain couples TRBV15 to TRBJ2-5; 10 bases agree with TRBD2. The DNA matches TRBJ2-7 better at its end, which makes the J call doubtful. This CDR3 is built from 16 residues. The germline gives CDR1 LNHNV, CDR2 YYDKDF (reference sequence). This chain's CDR3 is CATSRQALAGSYEQYF. CDR3 DNA: TGTGCCACCAGCAGGCAAGCACTAGCGGGGAGCTACGAGCAGTACTTC.

The genes are TRBV27 and TRBJ2-3; 9 positions match TRBD2. The V gene's germline CDR1 is MNHEY and CDR2 SMNVEV (reference sequence). The CDR3 runs to 14 residues. Losses at the gene ends were 6 bases for V and 5 bases for J; bases not matched to a gene: 6. The CDR3 nucleotides are TGTGCCAGCAGATTTAGCGGGGGTGTAGATACGCAGTATTTT. Protein: CASRFSGGVDTQYF.

This sequence joins TRBV30 and TRBJ2-5; D gene unclear. The J call could be wrong; TRBJ2-7 is a better fit for the DNA end. This CDR3 comprises 13 residues. The germline gives CDR1 GTSNPN, CDR2 SVGIG (reference sequence). The CDR3 DNA reads as TGTGCCTGGGGGCAGAAGGAAATCTACGAGCAGTACTTC. Amino acid sequence: CAWGQKEIYEQYF.

V gene TRBV5-6 combines with J gene TRBJ1-1; 8 bases match TRBD1. CDR3 size: 18 residues. The germline CDR1 and CDR2 sequences are SGHDT and YYEEEE. The V gene end was trimmed by 2 bases and the J gene end by 0 bases; junction bases not matched to a gene: 12. CDR3: CASSFARGRIRMNTEAFF. DNA of the CDR3: TGTGCCAGCAGCTTCGCCAGGGGGCGTATAAGGATGAACACTGAAGCTTTCTTT.